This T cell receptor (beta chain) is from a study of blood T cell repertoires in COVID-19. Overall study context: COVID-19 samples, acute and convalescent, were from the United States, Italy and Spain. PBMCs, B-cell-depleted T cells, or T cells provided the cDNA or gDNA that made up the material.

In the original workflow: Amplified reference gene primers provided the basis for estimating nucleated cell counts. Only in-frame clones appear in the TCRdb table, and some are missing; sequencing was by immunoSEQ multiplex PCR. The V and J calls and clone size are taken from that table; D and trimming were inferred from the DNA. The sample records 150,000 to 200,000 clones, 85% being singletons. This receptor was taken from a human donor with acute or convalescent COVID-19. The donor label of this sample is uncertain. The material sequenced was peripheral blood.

The CDR3 protein is CASSVPTRGGEKLFF. The DNA for the CDR3 is TGTGCCAGCAGTGTACCGACAAGGGGGGGTGAAAAACTGTTTTTT. The chain links TRBV6-1 to TRBJ1-4, with D maybe TRBD1 (6 bases). The germline V gene encodes CDR1 MNHNS and CDR2 SASEGT. The V gene lost 4 bases and the J gene lost 7 bases, with 16 bases spanning the gap. The CDR3 covers 15 residues.